Presented here are 15 T cell receptor beta chains from one specimen sequenced in a study of blood T cell repertoires in COVID-19. Generated by immunoSEQ multiplex PCR, the TCRdb table keeps only in-frame clones and is missing some. The data hold about 670,000 clones, with about 87% observed a single time. Sequenced input: peripheral blood. Every receptor here comes from a woman aged 18-29 years with acute or convalescent COVID-19.

V usage is TRBV6-1 and J usage is TRBJ1-2; no reliable D call. Germline CDR1 and CDR2: MNHNS and SASEGT. The CDR3 sequence is 14 residues long. Deletions cut 2 bases from V and 4 bases from J, with 11 bases between. CDR3 in amino acids: CASSESGFTYGYTF. The DNA of the CDR3 is TGTGCCAGCAGTGAATCCGGGTTTACCTATGGCTACACCTTC.

The gene calls are TRBV7-9 and TRBJ2-7; the D gene is possibly TRBD2 (6 bases). The CDR3 totals 14 residues. Trimming stripped 5 bases from V and 3 bases from J, with 14 bases between. Germline assignment: CDR1 SEHNR and CDR2 FQNEAQ (reference sequence). This CDR3 reads CASSPGGGLYEQYF. For the CDR3, the DNA is TGTGCCAGCAGCCCCGGTGGGGGACTCTACGAGCAGTACTTC. The variable domain in full, completed from reference TRBV7-9 and TRBJ2-7, reads DTGVSQNPRHKITKRGQNVTFRCDPISEHNRLYWYRQTLGQGPEFLTYFQNEAQLEKSRLLSDRFSAERPKGSFSTLEIQRTEQGDSAMYLCASSPGGGLYEQYFGPGTRLTVT.

V is TRBV9 and J is TRBJ1-6; 9 bases are shared with TRBD1. Trimming removed 3 bases from V and 9 bases from J; junction bases left unmatched: 4. There are 14 residues in the CDR3. In germline, CDR1 is SGDLS, CDR2 YYNGEE. DNA for the CDR3: TGTGCCAGCAGCGGGGACAGGGTAGCTTCACCCCTCCACTTT. This translates into CASSGDRVASPLHF.

The V and J genes are TRBV19 and TRBJ1-2; 8 nucleotides agree with TRBD1. CDR3 length: 12 amino acids. V shed 6 bases, J shed 7 bases, and the junction held 4 bases outside the gene matches. Germline CDR1 is LNHDA and CDR2 is SQIVND (reference sequence). CDR3: CASSHRGGGYTF. The DNA of the CDR3 is TGTGCCAGTAGCCACAGGGGGGGTGGCTACACCTTC. Complete variable domain (other parts from reference TRBV19 and TRBJ1-2): DGGITQSPKYLFRKEGQNVTLSCEQNLNHDAMYWYRQDPGQGLRLIYYSQIVNDFQKGDIAEGYSVSREKKESFPLTVTSAQKNPTAFYLCASSHRGGGYTFGSGTRLTVV.

The V and J genes are TRBV30 and TRBJ1-1; no clear D gene. The germline V gene encodes CDR1 GTSNPN and CDR2 SVGIG (reference sequence). V was pared by 0 bases and J by 0 bases, with 11 bases between. This CDR3 comprises 15 residues. Written as DNA, the CDR3 is TGTGCCTGGAGTGTGACCAGGCAGCTGAACACTGAAGCTTTCTTT. Protein sequence: CAWSVTRQLNTEAFF.

The chain is built from TRBV4-1 and TRBJ1-4; TRBD1 might be the D (6 bases). Trimming stripped 2 bases from V and 3 bases from J, with 13 bases between. Germline CDR1 MGHRA, CDR2 YSYEKL. This CDR3 is built from 16 residues. The CDR3 nucleotides are TGCGCCAGCAGCCAACTTAGAACAGGGTCTAATGAAAAACTGTTTTTT. Residues: CASSQLRTGSNEKLFF.

The chain couples TRBV7-8 to TRBJ1-1; TRBD1 is a possible D gene (5 bases). Germline V gene sequence: CDR1 SGHVS, CDR2 FQNEAQ. V shed 0 bases and J shed 1 base, with 9 bases lying between them. The CDR3 has 15 amino acids. CDR3 sequence reads: CASSLAFGQNTEAFF. CDR3 bases: TGTGCCAGCAGCTTAGCGTTCGGACAGAACACTGAAGCTTTCTTT. Full variable domain (remainder filled in from reference TRBV7-8 and TRBJ1-1): GAGVSQSPRYKVAKRGQDVALRCDPISGHVSLFWYQQALGQGPEFLTYFQNEAQLDKSGLPSDRFFAERPEGSVSTLKIQRTQQEDSAVYLCASSLAFGQNTEAFFGQGTRLTVV.

J is TRBJ2-1 and V is TRBV5-1; 16 bases are shared with TRBD2. Germline-derived CDR1 and CDR2 are SGHRS and YFSETQ. With V trimmed by 3 bases and J by 1 base, 10 bases remained unmatched. The CDR3 covers 20 residues. CDR3 region: CASSSSVGLAGGRSYNEQFF. The CDR3 bases are TGCGCCAGCAGCTCAAGCGTGGGACTAGCGGGGGGGCGGTCCTACAATGAGCAGTTCTTC.

This clone was detected only a few times. J is TRBJ1-1 and V is TRBV5-1; 7 bases map to TRBD1. Trimming took 0 bases from V and 1 from J; bases not matched to a gene: 6. The CDR3 runs 16 residues. Germline V gene data show CDR1 as SGHRS and CDR2 as YFSETQ. This CDR3 reads CASSLVQGDGNTEAFF. DNA of the CDR3: TGCGCCAGCAGCTTGGTCCAGGGGGATGGGAACACTGAAGCTTTCTTT.

The chain combines TRBV6-6 with TRBJ2-3; the D gene is possibly TRBD2 (6 bases). The CDR3 has 14 amino acids. V was cut by 2 bases and J by 6 bases, with 12 bases left in between. Germline CDR1 reads MNHNY; CDR2 reads SVGAGI (reference sequence). Here the CDR3 DNA reads TGTGCCAGCAGTTACGGAGGGAGCAAGGATACGCAGTATTTT. This gives the protein CASSYGGSKDTQYF.

This clone was found once. V is TRBV19 and J is TRBJ2-3; 8 positions agree with TRBD1. The CDR3 sequence is 15 residues long. The J segment lost 1 base and the V segment lost 6 bases, leaving 6 bases of the junction unmatched. The germline gives CDR1 LNHDA, CDR2 SQIVND (reference sequence). The CDR3 nucleotides are TGTGCCAGTAGGCCCGAGGGACAGGGCACAGATACGCAGTATTTT. This translates into CASRPEGQGTDTQYF.

This clone was counted once. V usage is TRBV6-4 and J usage is TRBJ2-2, with a weak D call TRBD1 (6 bases). Germline CDR1 is MRHNA and CDR2 is SNTAGT. CDR3 length: 14 residues. V lost 4 bases and J lost 4, with 10 bases in between. Here the CDR3 DNA reads TGTGCCAGCAGTGTCGGACAGACCACCGGGGAGCTGTTTTTT. This gives the protein CASSVGQTTGELFF.

The J gene is TRBJ1-3, the V gene TRBV28, with 8 bases fitting TRBD1. The CDR3 is made up of 15 amino acids. Per germline, CDR1 MDHEN and CDR2 SYDVKM. V shed 6 bases, J shed 9 bases, and the junction held 13 bases outside the gene matches. The CDR3 loop is CASSLWDRSRSTIYF. CDR3 DNA sequence: TGTGCCAGCAGCCTCTGGGACAGGTCGCGAAGCACCATATATTTT.

The gene calls are TRBV2 and TRBJ1-6, with D maybe TRBD1 (6 bases). Trimming removed 7 bases at V and 5 bases at J, with 12 bases between. CDR1 and CDR2 from the germline V gene are SNHLY and FYNNEI. The CDR3 is 14 residues long. The CDR3 sequence is CASKVGANNSPLHF. The CDR3 DNA reads as TGTGCCAGCAAGGTGGGGGCCAATAATTCACCCCTCCACTTT.

V gene TRBV29-1 combines with J gene TRBJ1-2; 7 bases align to TRBD1. Germline lookup yields CDR1 SQVTM and CDR2 ANQGSEA. The V and J ends lost 6 bases and 7 bases, in that order; junction bases with no gene match: 11. This CDR3 is 13 amino acids long. The CDR3 DNA follows: TGCAGCGTGCAAACGGGGGCAGGGGGTGGCTACACCTTC. This encodes CSVQTGAGGGYTF.